The present entry profiles one T cell receptor beta chain with its context. Its target is unknown. Cultured CD4+ T cell DNA was sequenced using the Oncomine TCR Beta short-read assay. It was cultured CD4+ T cells from which genomic DNA was extracted. TCRdb re-derived calls from the PCR reads in MiXCR, one entry per CDR3 protein. The data show 8,400 or so distinct CDR3 sequences, around 70% seen once. The CDR3 runs 14 residues. The germline V and J ends were trimmed by 5 bases and 5 bases, with 16 bases remaining between them. Germline lookup yields CDR1 SGHTA and CDR2 FQGNSA. Stated treatment: roughly nine-day PBMC culture with coronavirus spike peptide pools or control peptides (ViraFEST assay). This entry comes from a study of vaccination and CD4 T cells after COVID-19. Study-wide context: Convalescent cases consisted of six males and four females, of whom two were Hispanic.

The TCR originated in a human donor who had recovered from COVID-19. The specimen was CD4+ T cells from blood, cultured in vitro. The genes are TRBV7-2 and TRBJ2-7, with D possibly matching TRBD1 (6 bases). CDR3 residues: CASSPPGTINEQYF. DNA of the CDR3: TGTGCCAGCAGCCCACCCGGGACAATTAACGAGCAGTACTTC.